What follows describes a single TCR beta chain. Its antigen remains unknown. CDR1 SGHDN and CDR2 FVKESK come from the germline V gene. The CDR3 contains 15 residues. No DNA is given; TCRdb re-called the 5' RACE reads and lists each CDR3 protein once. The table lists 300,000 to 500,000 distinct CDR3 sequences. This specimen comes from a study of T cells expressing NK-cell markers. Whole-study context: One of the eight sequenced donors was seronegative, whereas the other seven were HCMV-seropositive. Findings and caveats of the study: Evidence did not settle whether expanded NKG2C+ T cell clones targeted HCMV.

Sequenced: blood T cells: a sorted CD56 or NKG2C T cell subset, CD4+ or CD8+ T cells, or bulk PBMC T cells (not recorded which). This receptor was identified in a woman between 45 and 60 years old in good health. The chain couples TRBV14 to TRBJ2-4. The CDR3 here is CASSVGTSSKNIQYF.